In this sample, the clone carrying this T cell receptor beta chain turned up many times. The antigen is not known. The data are from a study of T-cell reconstitution after alpha-beta-depleted transplantation in children. This sample's TCRbeta library carried unique molecular identifier barcodes. MiXCR, applied by TCRdb to the PCR reads, yields one record per CDR3 protein. The table shows fewer than 20,000 distinct CDR3 sequences, with approximately 5.3% occurring only once. V was pared by 6 bases and J by 12 bases, with 11 bases of the junction left unmatched. Germline V gene data show CDR1 as MGHDK and CDR2 as SYGVNS. The CDR3 totals 13 residues. Study observations and caveats: There were reportedly several hundred expanded graft clones from which alpha-beta T cells came about two months after transplant. A year had passed since transplant, and T-cell counts and diversity by then came mostly from newly produced T cells. It was surviving recipient T cells and thymic progenitors that gave some patients high TCRbeta diversity at day 60.

The source is a boy younger than 18 with acute lymphoblastic leukemia, due to receive a stem cell transplant. The chain is built from TRBV25-1 and TRBJ2-4; 7 nucleotides line up with TRBD1. This material consisted of PBMCs, taken before TCRalphabeta/CD19-depleted stem cell transplant. Here the CDR3 DNA reads TGTGCCAGCAGCTCCCGACAGGGTAGGCCTCAGTACTTC. Protein: CASSSRQGRPQYF.